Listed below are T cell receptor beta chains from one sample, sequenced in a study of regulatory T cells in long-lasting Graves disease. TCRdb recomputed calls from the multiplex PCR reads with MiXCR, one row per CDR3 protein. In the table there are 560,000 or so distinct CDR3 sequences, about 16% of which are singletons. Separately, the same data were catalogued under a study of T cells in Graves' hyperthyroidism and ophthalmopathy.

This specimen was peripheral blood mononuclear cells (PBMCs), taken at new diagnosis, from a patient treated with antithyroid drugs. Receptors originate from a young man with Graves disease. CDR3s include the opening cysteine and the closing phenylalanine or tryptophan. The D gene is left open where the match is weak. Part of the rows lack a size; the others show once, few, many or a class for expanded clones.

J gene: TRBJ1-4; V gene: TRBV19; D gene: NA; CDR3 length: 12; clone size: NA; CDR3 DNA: TGTGCCAGTCAGTGGAGGGATGAAAAACTGTTTTTT; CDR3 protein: CASQWRDEKLFF
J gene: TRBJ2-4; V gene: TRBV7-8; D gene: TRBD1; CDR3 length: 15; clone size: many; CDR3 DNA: TGTGCCAGCAGCTTAGCGGAGGACAGGGGAAACATTCAGTACTTC; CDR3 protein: CASSLAEDRGNIQYF
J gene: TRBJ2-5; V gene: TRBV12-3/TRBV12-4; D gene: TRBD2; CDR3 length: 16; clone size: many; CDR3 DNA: TGTGCCAGCAGTTTAATAGAACTAGCGGGTCAAGAGACCCAGTACTTC; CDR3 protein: CASSLIELAGQETQYF
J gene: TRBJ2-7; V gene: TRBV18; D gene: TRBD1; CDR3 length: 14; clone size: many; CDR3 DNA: TGTGCCAGCTCACCACCGGGACAGGGGCCCGAGCAGTACTTC; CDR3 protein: CASSPPGQGPEQYF
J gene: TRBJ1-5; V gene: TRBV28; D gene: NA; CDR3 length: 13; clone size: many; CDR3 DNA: TGTGCCAGCAGCCTCGGGACCCAACAGCCCCAGCATTTT; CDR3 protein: CASSLGTQQPQHF
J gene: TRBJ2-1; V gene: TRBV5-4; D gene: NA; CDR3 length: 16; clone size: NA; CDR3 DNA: TGTGCCAGCAGCCTCAGGGGAACAGACCCTTACAATGAGCAGTTCTTC; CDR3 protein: CASSLRGTDPYNEQFF
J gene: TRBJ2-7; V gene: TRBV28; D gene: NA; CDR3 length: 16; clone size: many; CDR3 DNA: TGTGCCAGCAGTTTACCGCGGGGCAGCTTATCCTACGAGCAGTACTTC; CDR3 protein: CASSLPRGSLSYEQYF
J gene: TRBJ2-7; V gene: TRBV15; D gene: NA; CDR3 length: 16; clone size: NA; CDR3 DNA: TGTGCCACCAGCATAAGTGGAGTCGTAGCTGTATACGAGCAGTACTTC; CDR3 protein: CATSISGVVAVYEQYF
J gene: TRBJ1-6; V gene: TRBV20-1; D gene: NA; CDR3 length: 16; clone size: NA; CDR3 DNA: TGCAGTGCTAGATCGGGGCCTCTCGGGTATAATTCACCCCTCCACTTT; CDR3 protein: CSARSGPLGYNSPLHF
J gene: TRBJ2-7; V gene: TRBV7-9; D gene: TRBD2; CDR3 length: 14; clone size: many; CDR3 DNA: TGTGCCAGCAGCCACCAGCGCGGGAGGTCCGAGCAGTACTTC; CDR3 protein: CASSHQRGRSEQYF
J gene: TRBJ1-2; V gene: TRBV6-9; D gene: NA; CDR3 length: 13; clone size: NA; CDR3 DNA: TGTGCCAGCAGTTACTCCTGGTACGGTGGCTACACCTTC; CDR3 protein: CASSYSWYGGYTF
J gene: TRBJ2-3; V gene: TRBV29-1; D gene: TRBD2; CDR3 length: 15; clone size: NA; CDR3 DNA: TGCAGCGTTCGGACTAGCGGGAGTCAAGCAGATATGCAGTATTTT; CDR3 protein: CSVRTSGSQADMQYF
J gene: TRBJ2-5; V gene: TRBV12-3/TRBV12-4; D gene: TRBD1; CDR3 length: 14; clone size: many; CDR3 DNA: TGTGCCAGCAGCCAGCCAGGGGGCCGGGAGACCCAGTACTTC; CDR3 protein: CASSQPGGRETQYF
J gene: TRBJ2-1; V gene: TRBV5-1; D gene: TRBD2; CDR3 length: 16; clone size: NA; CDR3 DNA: TGCGCCAGCAGCAGACTAGCGGGAGCCACTTACAATGAGCAGTTCTTC; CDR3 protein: CASSRLAGATYNEQFF
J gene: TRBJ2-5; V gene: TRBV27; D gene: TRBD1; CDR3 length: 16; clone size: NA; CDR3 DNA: TGTGCCAGCAGTTTACTCGGGACAGGGGGCGCGGAGACCCAGTACTTC; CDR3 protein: CASSLLGTGGAETQYF
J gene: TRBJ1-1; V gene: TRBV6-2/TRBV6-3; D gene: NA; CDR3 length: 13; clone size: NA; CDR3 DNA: TGTGCCAGCAGTTCGGGAATCGACACTGAAGCTTTCTTT; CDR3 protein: CASSSGIDTEAFF
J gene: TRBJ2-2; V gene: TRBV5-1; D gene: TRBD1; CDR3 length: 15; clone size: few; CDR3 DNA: TGCGCCAGCAGCATCGGACAGGGGAACACCGGGGAGCTGTTTTTT; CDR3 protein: CASSIGQGNTGELFF
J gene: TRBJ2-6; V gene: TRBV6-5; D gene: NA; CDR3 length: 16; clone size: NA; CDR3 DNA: TGTGCCAGCAGTTACGGATCATTCTCTGGGGCCAACGTCCTGACTTTC; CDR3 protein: CASSYGSFSGANVLTF
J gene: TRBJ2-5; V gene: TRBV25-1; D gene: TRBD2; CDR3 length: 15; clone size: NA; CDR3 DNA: TGTGCCAGCAGTGGAGTGGGGGCGGGGGGAGAGACCCAGTACTTC; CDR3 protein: CASSGVGAGGETQYF
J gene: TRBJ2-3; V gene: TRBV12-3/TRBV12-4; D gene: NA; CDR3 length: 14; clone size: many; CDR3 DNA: TGTGCCAGCAGCGCCCAGCGGGTCACAGATACGCAGTATTTT; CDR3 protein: CASSAQRVTDTQYF
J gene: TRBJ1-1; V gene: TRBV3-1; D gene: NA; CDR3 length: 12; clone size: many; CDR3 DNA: TGTGCCAGCAGCCAAGGGACGCGGGAAGCTTTCTTT; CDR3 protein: CASSQGTREAFF
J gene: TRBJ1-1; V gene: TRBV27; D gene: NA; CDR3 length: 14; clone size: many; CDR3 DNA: TGTGCCAGCAGTTTAGATACAGGGTACACTGAAGCTTTCTTT; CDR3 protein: CASSLDTGYTEAFF
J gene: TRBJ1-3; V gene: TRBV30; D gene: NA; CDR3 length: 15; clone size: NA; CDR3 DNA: TGTGCCTCTTCAGTTTGGCGGAGCTCTGGAAACACCATATATTTT; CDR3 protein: CASSVWRSSGNTIYF